This note documents a single TCR beta chain sequence. The antigen remains unidentified. Germline values: CDR1 SGHRS, CDR2 YFSETQ. Deletions cut 4 bases from V and 0 bases from J, with 10 bases between. The CDR3 runs 15 residues. Splitting of each subset's genomic DNA was done evenly across several immunoSEQ plates. The assay was immunoSEQ multiplex PCR, and TCRdb's table has in-frame clones only and misses some. Here the sample spans under 1,900,000 clones, 97% to 99% being singletons. The data were obtained in a study of shared clonotypes between healthy human individuals. Study as a whole: Those who served as donors were a couple of women and a few men between the ages of 18 and 49.

Study-level findings and limits: A handful of donors held about 5% of naive CD4 clonotypes in common.

The chain has TRBV5-1 and TRBJ2-2, with D possibly being TRBD1 or TRBD2 (5 bases each). The sequence was obtained from a man aged 30-40 years in good health. The material sequenced was naive CD4+ T cells sorted from blood. As to subset: CD45RA+ positively selected. DNA of the CDR3: TGCGCCAGCAGCCGGGACCTGACGAACACCGGGGAGCTGTTTTTT. Its protein product is CASSRDLTNTGELFF.